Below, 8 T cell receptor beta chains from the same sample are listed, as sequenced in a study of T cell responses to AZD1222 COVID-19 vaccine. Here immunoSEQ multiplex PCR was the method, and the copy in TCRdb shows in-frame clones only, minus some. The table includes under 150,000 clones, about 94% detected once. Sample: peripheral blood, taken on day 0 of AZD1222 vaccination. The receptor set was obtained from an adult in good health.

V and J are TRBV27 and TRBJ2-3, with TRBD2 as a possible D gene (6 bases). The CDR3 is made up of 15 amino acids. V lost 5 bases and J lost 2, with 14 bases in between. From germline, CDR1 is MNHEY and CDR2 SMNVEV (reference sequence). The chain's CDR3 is CASSPRWGDTDTQYF. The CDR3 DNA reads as TGTGCCAGCAGTCCCCGATGGGGGGACACAGATACGCAGTATTTT.

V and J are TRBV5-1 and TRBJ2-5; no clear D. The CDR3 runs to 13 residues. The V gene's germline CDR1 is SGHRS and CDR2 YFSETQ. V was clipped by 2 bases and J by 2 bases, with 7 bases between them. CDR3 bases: TGCGCCAGCAGCTTCTTGGGACAAGAGACCCAGTACTTC. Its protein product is CASSFLGQETQYF.

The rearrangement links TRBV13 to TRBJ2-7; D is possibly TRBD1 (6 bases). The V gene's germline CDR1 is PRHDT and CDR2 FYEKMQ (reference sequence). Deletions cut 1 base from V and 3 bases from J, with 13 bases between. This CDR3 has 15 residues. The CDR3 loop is CASSLVRGTLYEQYF. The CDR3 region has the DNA TGTGCCAGCAGCTTAGTAAGGGGGACCCTCTACGAGCAGTACTTC.

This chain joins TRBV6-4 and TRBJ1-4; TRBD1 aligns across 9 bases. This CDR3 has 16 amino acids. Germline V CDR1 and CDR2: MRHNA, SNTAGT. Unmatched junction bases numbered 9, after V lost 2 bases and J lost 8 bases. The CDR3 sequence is CASSDADRGALEKLFF. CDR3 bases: TGTGCCAGCAGTGACGCAGACAGGGGGGCGCTGGAAAAACTGTTTTTT.

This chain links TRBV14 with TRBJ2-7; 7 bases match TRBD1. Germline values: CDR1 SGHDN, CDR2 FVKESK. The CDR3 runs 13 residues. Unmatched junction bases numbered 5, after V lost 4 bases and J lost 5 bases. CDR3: CASSRQGRNEQYF. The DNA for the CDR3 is TGTGCCAGCAGCCGACAGGGTCGCAACGAGCAGTACTTC. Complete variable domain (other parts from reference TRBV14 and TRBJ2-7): EAGVTQFPSHSVIEKGQTVTLRCDPISGHDNLYWYRRVMGKEIKFLLHFVKESKQDESGMPNNRFLAERTGGTYSTLKVQPAELEDSGVYFCASSRQGRNEQYFGPGTRLTVT.

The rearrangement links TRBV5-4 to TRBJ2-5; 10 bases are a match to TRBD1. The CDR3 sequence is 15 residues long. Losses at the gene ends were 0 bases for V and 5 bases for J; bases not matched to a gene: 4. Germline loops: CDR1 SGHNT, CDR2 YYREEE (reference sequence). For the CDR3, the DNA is TGTGCCAGCAGCTTGGGGGACAGGGGTTTTGAGACCCAGTACTTC. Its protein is CASSLGDRGFETQYF.

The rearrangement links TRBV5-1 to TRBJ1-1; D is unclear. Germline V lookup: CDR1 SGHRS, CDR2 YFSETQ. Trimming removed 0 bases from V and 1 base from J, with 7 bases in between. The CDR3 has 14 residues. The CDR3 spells CASSLGTGNTEAFF. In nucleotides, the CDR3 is TGCGCCAGCAGCTTGGGTACGGGGAACACTGAAGCTTTCTTT.

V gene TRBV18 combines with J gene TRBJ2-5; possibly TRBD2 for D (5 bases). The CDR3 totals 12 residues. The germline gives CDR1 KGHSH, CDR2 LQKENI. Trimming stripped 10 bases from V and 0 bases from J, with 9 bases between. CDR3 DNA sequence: TGTGCCACGGGGATAGACCAAGAGACCCAGTACTTC. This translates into CATGIDQETQYF.